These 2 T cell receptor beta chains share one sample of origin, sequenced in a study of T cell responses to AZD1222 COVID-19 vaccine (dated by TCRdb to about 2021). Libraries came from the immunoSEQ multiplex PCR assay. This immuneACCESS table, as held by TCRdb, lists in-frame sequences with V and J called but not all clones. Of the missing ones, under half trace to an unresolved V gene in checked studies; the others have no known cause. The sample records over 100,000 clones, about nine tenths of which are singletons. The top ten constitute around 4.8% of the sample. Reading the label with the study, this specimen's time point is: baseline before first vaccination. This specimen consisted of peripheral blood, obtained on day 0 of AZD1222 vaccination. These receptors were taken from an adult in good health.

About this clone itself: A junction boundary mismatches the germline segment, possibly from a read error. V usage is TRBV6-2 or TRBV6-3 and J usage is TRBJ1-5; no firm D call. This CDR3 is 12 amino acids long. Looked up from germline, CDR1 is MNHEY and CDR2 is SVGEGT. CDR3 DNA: TGTGCCGGCAGTCGCGGGAATCAGCCCCAGCATTTT. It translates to CAGSRGNQPQHF.

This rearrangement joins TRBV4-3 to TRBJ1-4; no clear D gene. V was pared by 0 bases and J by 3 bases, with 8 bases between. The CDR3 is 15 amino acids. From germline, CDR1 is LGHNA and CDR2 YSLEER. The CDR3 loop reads CASSQDLKSNEKLFF. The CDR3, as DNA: TGCGCCAGCAGCCAAGATCTCAAGTCTAATGAAAAACTGTTTTTT.